Included here is one T cell receptor (beta chain) sequence, with context. Its antigen is as yet unknown. This record belongs to a study of cytomegalovirus exposure and HLA in healthy donors. Study findings and constraints: A later analysis revealed that TCR association rates differed between HLA loci, peaking at DRB1 and bottoming out at HLA-C.

In the PCR, 60 Vbeta and 13 Jbeta primers were used. Generated by immunoSEQ multiplex PCR, the TCRdb table keeps only in-frame clones and is missing some. In the table there are tens of thousands of clones, around three quarters of which are singletons. This TCR was recovered from a man between 25 and 39 years old in good health and CMV-seronegative. Sequencing was carried out using PBMCs.

CDR3 in DNA: TGTGCCAGCAGCCCTGAGACTTTTCAAGAGACCCAGTACTTC. This encodes CASSPETFQETQYF. The chain has TRBV7-9 and TRBJ2-5; D gene unclear. V was pared by 5 bases and J by 2 bases, with 12 bases between. The length of the CDR3 is 14 residues. CDR1 is SEHNR and CDR2 is FQNEAQ in the germline V gene (reference sequence).